This is a list of T cell receptor beta chains from one sample in a study of neoadjuvant nivolumab and ipilimumab in lung cancer. Only in-frame clones appear in the TCRdb table, and some are missing; sequencing was by immunoSEQ multiplex PCR. The sample records 40,000 to 55,000 clones, more than 85% being singletons. This material consisted of blood, taken before neoadjuvant nivolumab, alone or with ipilimumab. These receptors came from an adult with non-small cell lung cancer. Some clones in this sample may be carry-over from other donors' samples. Each CDR3 is given with its conserved first and last residue. The D gene is left open where the match is weak. Expanded clones are given a class, and other clones once, few, many or no size at all.

>TRBD1|TRBV27|-|TRBJ1-4
TGTGCCAGCAGTCATCCGGGACAGGGGGCAGGAAAACTGTTTTTT
CASSHPGQGAGKLFF
>-|TRBV18|once|TRBJ2-5
TGTGCCAGCTCACGGGATACAGGTCAAGAGACCCAGTACTTC
CASSRDTGQETQYF
>-|TRBV5-1|-|TRBJ2-7
TGCGCCAGCAAATGGGGTGGCGAGAGCTCCTACGAGCAGTACTTC
CASKWGGESSYEQYF
>-|TRBV5-1|-|TRBJ2-2
TGCGCCAGCAGCTTGTTGTCGGGCGTGGCCGGGGAGCTGTTTTTT
CASSLLSGVAGELFF
>TRBD2|TRBV5-1|-|TRBJ2-1
TGCGCCAGCAGCTTCAGCGGGAGGGATTTCTACAATGAGCAGTTCTTC
CASSFSGRDFYNEQFF
>-|TRBV6-6|-|TRBJ2-5
TGTGCCAGCAGTTTCGACGGGCGAGAGACCCAGTACTTC
CASSFDGRETQYF
>TRBD1|TRBV9|-|TRBJ1-5
TGTGCCAGCAGCGGGACAGGCAGCAATCAGCCCCAGCATTTT
CASSGTGSNQPQHF
>-|TRBV6-1|-|TRBJ2-7
TGTGCCAGCTATTCAGGGCAGATGATATCCTACGAGCAGTACTTC
CASYSGQMISYEQYF
>-|TRBV12-5|-|TRBJ1-1
TGTGCTAGTGGTTTGCCTATTCCTACCAGGACCCCCGGGACTGAAGCTTTCTTT
CASGLPIPTRTPGTEAFF
>-|TRBV4-1|-|TRBJ2-2
TGCGCCAGCAGCCTCACGAACACCGGGGAGCTGTTTTTT
CASSLTNTGELFF
>-|TRBV4-3|-|TRBJ2-7
TGCGCCAGCAGCCAATACACGGGGAGTTCCTACGAGCAGTACTTC
CASSQYTGSSYEQYF
>TRBD2|TRBV2|-|TRBJ2-1
TGTGCCAGCAGGTTAGCGGGAGTGGAAGAGCAGTTCTTC
CASRLAGVEEQFF
>-|TRBV2|-|TRBJ1-2
TGTGCCAGCAGGAACAGGGACTATGGCTACACCTTC
CASRNRDYGYTF
>TRBD2|TRBV29-1|-|TRBJ2-3
TGCAGCTCTACTAGCGGCAACACAGATACGCAGTATTTT
CSSTSGNTDTQYF
>-|TRBV20-1|-|TRBJ2-5
TGCAGTGCTAGCCTGCTGGGGACCCAGTACTTC
CSASLLGTQYF
>-|TRBV7-2|-|TRBJ1-5
TGTGCCAGCAGCTTGATGTGGCAGCCCCAGCATTTT
CASSLMWQPQHF
>-|TRBV5-1|-|TRBJ1-5
TGCGCCAGCAGCTTGGAAGGTCACGGAAATCAGCCCCAGCATTTT
CASSLEGHGNQPQHF
>-|TRBV11-3|-|TRBJ2-2
TGTGCCAGCAGCCCAGCATTTACCGCGAACACCGGGGAGCTGTTTTTT
CASSPAFTANTGELFF
>-|TRBV11-2|-|TRBJ2-1
TGTGCCAGCATCCGTGGGGGGGGCTACTACAATGAGCAGTTCTTC
CASIRGGGYYNEQFF
>-|TRBV5-1|-|TRBJ2-7
TGCGCCAGCAGCTTGTTAGGGGCCACCTACGAGCAGTACTTC
CASSLLGATYEQYF
>TRBD1|TRBV18|-|TRBJ2-3
TGTGCCAGCTCACCTGGGACAGGGGCCGAGGCAGATACGCAGTATTTT
CASSPGTGAEADTQYF
>-|TRBV5-6|-|TRBJ1-2
TGTGCCAGCAGCTTGGTTGACGGCGATCATGGCTACACCTTC
CASSLVDGDHGYTF
>-|TRBV6-5|-|TRBJ2-3
TGTGCCAGCAGTCGGAAGGGACCGCTCGGAGATACGCAGTATTTT
CASSRKGPLGDTQYF
>-|TRBV4-3|-|TRBJ1-4
TGCGCCAGCAGCCAAGATAGGGGGACATCCCTCGAAAAACTGTTTTTT
CASSQDRGTSLEKLFF
>TRBD2|TRBV5-4|-|TRBJ2-7
TGTGCCAGCAGCTTGGCCGGGACTAGCGGCCACGAGCAGTACTTC
CASSLAGTSGHEQYF
>-|TRBV29-1|-|TRBJ2-1
TGCAGCGTTGAAAGACAATACAATGAGCAGTTCTTC
CSVERQYNEQFF
>-|TRBV19|-|TRBJ1-5
TGTGCCAGTAGTATCGAGGGACGGAGCAATCAGCCCCAGCATTTT
CASSIEGRSNQPQHF
>TRBD2|TRBV14|-|TRBJ2-2
TGTGCCAGCAGCAAGGGACTAGCGGTTAACACCGGGGAGCTGTTTTTT
CASSKGLAVNTGELFF
>-|TRBV5-8|-|TRBJ2-2
TGTGCCAGCAGCCTAAGACGGGGGAACACCGGGGAGCTGTTTTTT
CASSLRRGNTGELFF
>-|TRBV25-1|few|TRBJ2-5
TGTGCCAGCAGTGAAGTGGAGACCCAGTACTTC
CASSEVETQYF
>-|TRBV6-5|-|TRBJ1-2
TGTGCCAGCAGTTATCCAAAGGCGGGGACCTATGGCTACACCTTC
CASSYPKAGTYGYTF
>TRBD1|TRBV30|-|TRBJ1-4
TGTGCCTGGAGTGGGGGACAGCGGATAGATGAAAAACTGTTTTTT
CAWSGGQRIDEKLFF
>-|TRBV11-2|-|TRBJ2-7
TGTGCCAGCAGCTTAGGGGGGACCAACTACGAGCAGTACTTC
CASSLGGTNYEQYF
>-|TRBV18|-|TRBJ1-5
TGTGCCAGCTCACCACGTGGGGGGATGGTCAATCAGCCCCAGCATTTT
CASSPRGGMVNQPQHF
>-|TRBV7-2|-|TRBJ2-7
TGTGCCAGCAGCTTAGCAAGGAGGGCCGGCGAGCAGTACTTC
CASSLARRAGEQYF
>-|TRBV18|-|TRBJ2-2
TGTGCCAGCTCGCCCGGGACCCTCGAGAACACCGGGGAGCTGTTTTTT
CASSPGTLENTGELFF
>-|TRBV4-3|-|TRBJ2-1
TGCGCCAGCAGCAAACGACGGAGCGGCTCCTACAATGAGCAGTTCTTC
CASSKRRSGSYNEQFF
>-|TRBV5-5|-|TRBJ1-5
TGTGCCAGCAGCTTGCTAACGGGCAATCAGCCCCAGCATTTT
CASSLLTGNQPQHF
>TRBD2|TRBV5-5|few|TRBJ2-1
TGTGCCAGCAGCTTGTCGGGGGGGCTATACAATGAGCAGTTCTTC
CASSLSGGLYNEQFF
>-|TRBV2|-|TRBJ1-2
TGTGCCAGCGGGCCGAGGAACTATGGCTACACCTTC
CASGPRNYGYTF
>-|TRBV6-5|-|TRBJ2-1
TGTGCCAGCAGTTCACTGCGCAATGAGCAGTTCTTC
CASSSLRNEQFF
>-|TRBV6-5|-|TRBJ1-2
TGTGCCAGCAGTTCCGTGCTCGGCATTAACTATGGCTACACCTTC
CASSSVLGINYGYTF
>TRBD2|TRBV2|-|TRBJ2-3
TGTGCCAGCAGAGGACTAGCGGGAGGGCCGGATACGCAGTATTTT
CASRGLAGGPDTQYF
>TRBD2|TRBV5-1|-|TRBJ2-2
TGCGCCAGCAGCTTGCCGAGGACTAGCGGGAGAGGAGAAACCGGGGAGCTGTTTTTT
CASSLPRTSGRGETGELFF
>-|TRBV18|-|TRBJ2-5
TGTGCCAGCTCCTCAACCCGGGCAGCGGAGACCCAGTACTTC
CASSSTRAAETQYF
>TRBD1|TRBV4-3|-|TRBJ2-7
TGCGCCAGCAGCCAAGTCCCGCCCTTCGGGACAGGGACCTACGAGCAGTACTTC
CASSQVPPFGTGTYEQYF
>TRBD2|TRBV11-2|-|TRBJ2-1
TGTGCCAGCAGCTCCTCCCCGACCGTAGCGGGATTCGGCAATGAGCAGTTCTTC
CASSSSPTVAGFGNEQFF
>-|TRBV5-8|-|TRBJ1-4
TGTGCCAGCAGCTTGGCGCGGGCAGCAACTAATGAAAAACTGTTTTTT
CASSLARAATNEKLFF
>TRBD1|TRBV7-2|-|TRBJ2-1
TGTGCCAGCAGCCCCGACAGGGATTCCTACAATGAGCAGTTCTTC
CASSPDRDSYNEQFF
>TRBD1|TRBV6-6|-|TRBJ2-5
TGTGCCAGCAGGGACTACAGGGGGGTGAGGGAGACCCAGTACTTC
CASRDYRGVRETQYF
>-|TRBV5-1|-|TRBJ1-4
TGCGCCAGCAGCTTGGGTCCCAGTGCAACTAATGAAAAACTGTTTTTT
CASSLGPSATNEKLFF
>-|TRBV29-1|-|TRBJ1-1
TGCAGCGTTGGGGTCCAGAACACTGAAGCTTTCTTT
CSVGVQNTEAFF
>-|TRBV7-9|-|TRBJ2-3
TGTGCCAGCAGTTCAGGGGCGAGCAGCACAGATACGCAGTATTTT
CASSSGASSTDTQYF